The T cell receptor (beta chain) under discussion was sequenced for a study of technical replicates of blood from a few donors. This clone was recorded only once. Germline loops: CDR1 MDHEN, CDR2 SYDVKM. V lost 4 bases and J 4 bases, leaving 10 bases between the germline ends. This CDR3 has 13 amino acids. Sequencing was performed with immunoSEQ multiplex PCR; in TCRdb, only in-frame clones are kept and a portion is missing. The sample consists of approximately 87,000 clones, around 96% of them appearing once. The sample consisted of T cells isolated from PBMCs. The chain combines TRBV28 with TRBJ1-2; D call uncertain. The receptor was isolated from a human donor in good health. The CDR3 reads CASSYSRTYGYTF. The DNA of the CDR3 is TGTGCCAGCAGTTACAGCCGTACCTATGGCTACACCTTC.